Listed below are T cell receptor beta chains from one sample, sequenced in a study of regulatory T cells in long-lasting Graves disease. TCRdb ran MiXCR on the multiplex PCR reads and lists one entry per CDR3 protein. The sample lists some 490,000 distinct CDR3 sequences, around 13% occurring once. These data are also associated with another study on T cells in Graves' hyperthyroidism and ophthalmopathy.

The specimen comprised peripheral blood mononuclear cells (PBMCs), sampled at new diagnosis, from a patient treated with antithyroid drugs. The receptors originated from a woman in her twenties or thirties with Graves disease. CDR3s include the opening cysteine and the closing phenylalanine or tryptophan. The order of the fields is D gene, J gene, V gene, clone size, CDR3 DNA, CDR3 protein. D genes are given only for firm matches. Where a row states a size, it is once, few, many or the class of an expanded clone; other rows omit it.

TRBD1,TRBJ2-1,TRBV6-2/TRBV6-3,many,TGTGCCAGAAGGACAGGCCAATCCTGGCCCTCCTACAATGAGCAGTTCTTC,CARRTGQSWPSYNEQFF
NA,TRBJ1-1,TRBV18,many,TGTGCCAGCTCACAGATACCAGGGTCGGAGGCGAACACTGAAGCTTTCTTT,CASSQIPGSEANTEAFF
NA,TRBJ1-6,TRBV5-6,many,TGTGCCAGCAGCTCCACGCGCCGGGGCCGAAATTCACCCCTCCACTTT,CASSSTRRGRNSPLHF
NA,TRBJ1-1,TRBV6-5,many,TGTGCCAGCAGTTACTCGCACAGAAAGAACACTGAAGCTTTCTTT,CASSYSHRKNTEAFF
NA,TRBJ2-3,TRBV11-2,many,TGTGCCAGCAGCTCCCGGGACACTTATACGCAGTATTTT,CASSSRDTYTQYF
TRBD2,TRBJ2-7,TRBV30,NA,TGTGCCTGGAGTATCGCGGGGGGGGGGTACGAGCAGTACTTC,CAWSIAGGGYEQYF
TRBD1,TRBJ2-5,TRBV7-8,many,TGTGCCAGCAGCTTCGTCGGGACAGGGGGGTGGGAGACCCAGTACTTC,CASSFVGTGGWETQYF
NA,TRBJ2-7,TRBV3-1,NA,TGTGCCAGCAGCCAGGAAATGCTGAGCGGGTCGGGCGGGGAGCAGTACTTC,CASSQEMLSGSGGEQYF
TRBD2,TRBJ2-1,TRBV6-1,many,TGTGCCAGCAGAAAGGTAGCGGGAGTGGTAGGTAATGAGCAGTTCTTC,CASRKVAGVVGNEQFF
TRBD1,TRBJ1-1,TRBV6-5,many,TGTGCCAGCAGTTCTTACGACAGGGGGAACACTGAAGCTTTCTTT,CASSSYDRGNTEAFF
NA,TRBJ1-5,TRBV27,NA,TGTGCCAGCAGTCCCCGTTGGAGCGGTAATCAGCCCCAGCATTTT,CASSPRWSGNQPQHF
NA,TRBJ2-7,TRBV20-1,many,TGCAGTGCTAGTAACGTCCGTACTAGGAGCTCCTACGAGCAGTACTTC,CSASNVRTRSSYEQYF
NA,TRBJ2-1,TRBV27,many,TGTGCCAGCAGTTTATCGGGGACTCTCAACAATGAGCAGTTCTTC,CASSLSGTLNNEQFF
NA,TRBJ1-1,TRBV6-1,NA,TGTGCCAGCAGCCTACGATGGGGGGAAGGTACTGAAGCTTTCTTT,CASSLRWGEGTEAFF
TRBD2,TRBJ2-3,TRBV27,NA,TGTGCCAGCAGCCCCCAACTGGCGGGAGTAGGAACGCAGTATTTT,CASSPQLAGVGTQYF
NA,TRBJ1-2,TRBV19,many,TGTGCCAGTAGTCCGGACACCCGAGGTGACTACACCTTC,CASSPDTRGDYTF
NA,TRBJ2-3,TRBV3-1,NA,TGTGCCAGCAGCCAAGGTTGGGACGGGGGTACGCAGTATTTT,CASSQGWDGGTQYF
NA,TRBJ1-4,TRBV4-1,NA,TGCGCCAGCAGCCGAGGACAGCCAACTAATGAAAAACTGTTTTTT,CASSRGQPTNEKLFF
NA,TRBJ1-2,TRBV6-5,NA,TGTGCCAGCAGTTACTCTCCTAACTATGGCTACACCTTC,CASSYSPNYGYTF
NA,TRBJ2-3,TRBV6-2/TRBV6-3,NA,TGTGCCAGCAGGCTCCGTCGAACTAGCACAGATACGCAGTATTTT,CASRLRRTSTDTQYF
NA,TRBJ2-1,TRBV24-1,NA,TGTGCCACCAGTGGTTCCGGGACCTCAAACAATGAGCAGTTCTTC,CATSGSGTSNNEQFF
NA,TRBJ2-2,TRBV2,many,TGTGCCAGTTCTAAGAAACCGACTGTACGTACCGGGGAGCTGTTTTTT,CASSKKPTVRTGELFF
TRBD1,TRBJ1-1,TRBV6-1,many,TGTGCCAGCACCACCAGGGACAGGGGGAGCAACACTGAAGCTTTCTTT,CASTTRDRGSNTEAFF
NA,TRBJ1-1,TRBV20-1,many,TGCAGTGCTAGAGCGTTCACTGAAGCTTTCTTT,CSARAFTEAFF
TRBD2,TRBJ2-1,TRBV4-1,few,TGCACCAGCAGCCAACATTCGACTAGCGGGCGTACCTGGGATGAGCAGTTCTTC,CTSSQHSTSGRTWDEQFF
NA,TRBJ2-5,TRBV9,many,TGTGCCAGCAGCGTAACCTCGGGTGAAGAGACCCAGTACTTC,CASSVTSGEETQYF
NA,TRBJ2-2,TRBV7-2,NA,TGTGCCAGCAGCTTGCAGGGCCTGAACACCGGGGAGCTGTTTTTT,CASSLQGLNTGELFF
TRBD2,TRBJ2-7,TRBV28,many,TGTGCCAGCCCTCCTAGCGGGATGGAAATTAACTACGAGCAGTACTTC,CASPPSGMEINYEQYF
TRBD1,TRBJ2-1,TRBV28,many,TGTGCCAGCAGTCTTCCCGGGACAGGGCGGGTTGGGTTCTTC,CASSLPGTGRVGFF
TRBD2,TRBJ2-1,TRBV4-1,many,TGCGCCAGCAGCCAACTCGGGAGGGCCTACAATGAGCAGTTCTTC,CASSQLGRAYNEQFF
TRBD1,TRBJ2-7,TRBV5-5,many,TGTGCCGACCCTCCGACAGGGGGGAACTACGAGCAGTACTTC,CADPPTGGNYEQYF
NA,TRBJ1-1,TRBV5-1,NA,TGCGCCAGCAGCTTATTCTGGGGGGGAGACTTGAACACTGAAGCTTTCTTT,CASSLFWGGDLNTEAFF
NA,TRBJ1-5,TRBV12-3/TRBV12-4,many,TGTGCCAGCGGACCGAGCAATCAGCCCCAGCATTTT,CASGPSNQPQHF
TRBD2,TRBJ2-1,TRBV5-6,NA,TGTGCCAGCAGCTTGGAAATTATGGCGGGAGGGTACAATGAGCAGTTCTTC,CASSLEIMAGGYNEQFF
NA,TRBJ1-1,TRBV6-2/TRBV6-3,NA,TGTGCCAGCAGTTACTCATCTGTGGGGTCGAAGGCTGAAGCTTTCTTT,CASSYSSVGSKAEAFF
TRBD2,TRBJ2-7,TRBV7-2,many,TGTGCCAGCAGCTTGTTTGGTAACGGACTAGCGGGATACAACGAGCAGTACTTC,CASSLFGNGLAGYNEQYF
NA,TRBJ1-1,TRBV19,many,TGTGCCAGTAGTACCGAGGGGGGCGGTGGGACTGAAGCTTTCTTT,CASSTEGGGGTEAFF
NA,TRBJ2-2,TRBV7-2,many,TGTGCCAGCAGCCCTCAGGGTATAACCGGGGAGCTGTTTTTT,CASSPQGITGELFF
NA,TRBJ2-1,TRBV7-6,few,TGTGCCAGCAGCTCCCCCCTTGGGGGGCGAAATGAGCAGTTCTTC,CASSSPLGGRNEQFF
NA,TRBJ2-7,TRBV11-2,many,TGTGCCAGCAGACCGGCAGGGCGCCAATCCTACGAGCAGTACTTC,CASRPAGRQSYEQYF
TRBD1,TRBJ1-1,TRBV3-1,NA,TGTGCCAGCAGCCTATACGGGACAGCGAACACTGAAGCTTTCTTT,CASSLYGTANTEAFF
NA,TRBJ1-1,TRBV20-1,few,TGCAGTGCTCCCCCCAGCGGGGTGGAGGCCACTGAAGCTTTCTTT,CSAPPSGVEATEAFF
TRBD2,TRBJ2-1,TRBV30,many,TGTGCCTGGAGTTCGGGACTAGCGATACGGCAGTTCTTC,CAWSSGLAIRQFF
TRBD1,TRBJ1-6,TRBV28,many,TGTGCCAGCAGCCTTGCCCCTCGACAGGGTTCACCCCTCCACTTT,CASSLAPRQGSPLHF
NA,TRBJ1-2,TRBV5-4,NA,TGTGCCAGCAGCAACAAAATACAGGGCTATGGCTACACCTTC,CASSNKIQGYGYTF
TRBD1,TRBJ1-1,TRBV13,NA,TGTGCCAGCAGCTTAGAGGGACAGCTTAACACTGAAGCTTTCTTT,CASSLEGQLNTEAFF
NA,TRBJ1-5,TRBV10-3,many,TGTGCCATCAGTCAGGGAGATGGGAGCAATCAGCCCCAGCATTTT,CAISQGDGSNQPQHF
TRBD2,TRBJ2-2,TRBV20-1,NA,TGCAGTGCTAGGGTAGCGGGAGCGAACACCGGGGAGCTGTTTTTT,CSARVAGANTGELFF
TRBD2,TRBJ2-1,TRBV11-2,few,TGTGCCAGCAGCTTCCCCCTTAGCGGGAGGGCGGTATATGAGCAGTTCTTC,CASSFPLSGRAVYEQFF
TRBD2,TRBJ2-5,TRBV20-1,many,TGCAGTGCCACACTAGCGGGAGGGCCAAAAGAGACCCAGTACTTC,CSATLAGGPKETQYF
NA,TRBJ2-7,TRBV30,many,TGTGCCTGGGTTACTCATGGGAGTTCCTACGAGCAGTACTTC,CAWVTHGSSYEQYF
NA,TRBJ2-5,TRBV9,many,TGTGCCAGCAGCGTAGGCGACTTCTCGGAGACCCAGTACTTC,CASSVGDFSETQYF
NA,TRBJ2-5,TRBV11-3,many,TGTGCCAGCAGCTTAGGTCCAGAGAGTCCCCAGTACTTC,CASSLGPESPQYF
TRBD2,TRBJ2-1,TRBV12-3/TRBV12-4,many,TGTGCCAGCAGTTTCGCCCCCGGACTAGCGGGGGATGTCAATGAGCAGTTCTTC,CASSFAPGLAGDVNEQFF
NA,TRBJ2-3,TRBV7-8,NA,TGTGCCAGCAGCTTAGATACGGGATCAGATACGCAGTATTTT,CASSLDTGSDTQYF
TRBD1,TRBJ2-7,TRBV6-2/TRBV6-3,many,TGTGCCAGCAGTTACTCGAGGGGGACAGGGCACTTATACGAGCAGTACTTC,CASSYSRGTGHLYEQYF
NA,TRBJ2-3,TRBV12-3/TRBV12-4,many,TGTGCCAGCAGTTTAGTGGCCTTGGCCACAGATACGCAGTATTTT,CASSLVALATDTQYF
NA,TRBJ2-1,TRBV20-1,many,TGCAGTGCAGGGGGAATGAGCTCCTACAATGAGCAGTTCTTC,CSAGGMSSYNEQFF
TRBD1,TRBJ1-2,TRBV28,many,TGTGCCGGACGGCCACAGGGGAACTATGGCTACACCTTC,CAGRPQGNYGYTF